This record covers a single T cell receptor beta chain. This clone was seen only once. Its antigen remains unidentified. No quality values exist for individual bases; no much larger clone is one base distant. Donors were healthy HIV-negative adults with no recently reported acute infections or vaccinations. Every donor was a Caucasian adult residing in Nashville, Tennessee, USA. For unsorted samples, 85 million to 100 million PBMCs were counted, and genomic DNA was extracted using the QIAamp DNA Blood Mini kit. After blood collection by leukapheresis, PBMCs were isolated using Ficoll-Histopaque density gradient centrifugation and then cryopreserved in the vapor phase of liquid nitrogen. TCR CDR3 regions were amplified from genomic DNA by multiplex PCR using the deep immunoSEQ assay. Extracted genomic DNA from each cell subset was distributed evenly across all wells of several immunoSEQ 96-well plates, and each plate was treated as a replicate. For unsorted PBMC, about 270 ng of genomic DNA, equivalent to about 30,000 T cell genomes, went into each replicate PCR. Ten immunoSEQ deep assay plates were used to sequence the unsorted PBMC genomic DNA. Purified libraries were quantified with a Qubit 3.0 fluorometer, sized on a Bioanalyzer 2100, and re-quantified with the KAPA Library Quantification kit. Each immunoSEQ 96-well plate was sequenced on its own single-read 150-cycle Illumina NextSeq 550 flow cell. In the original analysis: The immunoSEQ output contained only junctional sequences without quality scores, so filtering could not match that applied to full-length reads. To assign V/J genes and CDR3, sequences were annotated against IMGT germline references using PyIR, a Python wrapper for IgBLAST v1.9. Reads were filtered out if the reads had weak V/J assignments (E-value above 1e-6), no CDR3, stop codons, out-of-frame junctions, or ambiguous translated residues. V3J clonotypes were defined by identical inferred V gene, J gene, and CDR3 amino acid sequence. Percentage overlap between repertoires was calculated by dividing the number of shared unique clonotypes by the size of the smaller repertoire. RTK rarefaction, the Chao1 estimator, and Recon v2.1 estimates of unobserved clonotypes were used to assess repertoire richness. This is the immuneACCESS table as TCRdb keeps it, with only in-frame sequences that have V and J called. A part of the clones is gone; compared with another copy, unresolved V genes explain less than half, and the rest is unexplained. V and J calls and clone size follow that table, whereas D and trimming were derived from the DNA. The sample profile shows fewer than 600,000 clones; 75% to 80% of them were found once. In total, the top ten clones hold 12% of the sample.

These data are taken from a study of shared clonotypes between healthy human individuals (dated by TCRdb to about 2020). With respect to the entire study: The cohort included a few men and a couple of women between 18 and 49 years of age. Between about 0.94 and 8.9 billion PBMCs per donor were obtained by leukapheresis. Libraries were prepared and TCR repertoires were sequenced by different laboratories using diverse techniques, in order to increase sequencing depth and limit assay-specific biases. The study deeply sequenced blood TCR repertoires of five healthy adults to estimate repertoire size and the extent of clonotype sharing between individuals.

According to the germline V gene, CDR1 reads MGHRA and CDR2 reads YSYEKL. A distance of 14 bases separates the germline ends of V and J, which lose 4 bases and 5 bases respectively. Counted from cysteine to phenylalanine, this CDR3 has 14 amino acids. The CDR3 DNA has 42 bases and is translated from base 1. On the study overall, not on this receptor specifically: Based on pairwise subsampling, the degree of clonotype sharing among donors was expected to be affected by sequencing depth. Sampling was limited to blood, and TCR repertoires in tissue likely differ from TCR repertoires in blood. The small number of donors limited the genetic and exposure-history diversity represented.

The sequencing sample was made of PBMCs. The chain joins TRBV4-1 to TRBJ1-1; TRBD1 is a possible D gene, resting on 5 matching bases. The source is a woman aged 40 to 49 in good health. Some clones in this sample may be carry-over from other donors' samples. The CDR3 protein is CASSPDAGGTEAFF. The nucleotides read TGCGCCAGCAGCCCGGACGCCGGGGGGACTGAAGCTTTCTTT.